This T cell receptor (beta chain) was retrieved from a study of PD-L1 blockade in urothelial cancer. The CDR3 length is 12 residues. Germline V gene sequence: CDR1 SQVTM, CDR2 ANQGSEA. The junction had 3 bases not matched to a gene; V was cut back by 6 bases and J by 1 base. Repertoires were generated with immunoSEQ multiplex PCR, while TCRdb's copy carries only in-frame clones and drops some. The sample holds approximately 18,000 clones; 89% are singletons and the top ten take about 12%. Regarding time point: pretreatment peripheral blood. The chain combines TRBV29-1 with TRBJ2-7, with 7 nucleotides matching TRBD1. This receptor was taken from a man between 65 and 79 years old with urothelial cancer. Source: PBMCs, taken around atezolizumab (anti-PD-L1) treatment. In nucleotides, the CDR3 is TGCAGCGTAGGGGACAGATCCTACGAGCAGTACTTC. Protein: CSVGDRSYEQYF.